This TCR beta chain appears in the sequencing data of a study of shared clonotypes between healthy human individuals. Cells designated naive CD8 were CD45RO-negative and were positively selected for CCR7, with terminally differentiated effector memory CD45RA+ cells excluded. Profiling relied on immunoSEQ multiplex PCR, and the TCRdb table lists in-frame clones only, not all of them. The table has almost 700,000 clones, about 91% seen once. With respect to this clone: Its antigen is unknown.

Findings of the study overall: All-four-donor shared clonotypes had higher generation probabilities than non-shared clonotypes did.

Input material: naive CD8+ T cells sorted from blood. This sequence was found in a man aged 25-45 years in good health.

The CDR3 DNA reads TGTGCCAGCAGCGTCGGGGACATGGACGAGCAGTACTTC. Its translation is CASSVGDMDEQYF. The chain recombines TRBV7-9 with TRBJ2-7, with TRBD1 as a possible D gene (6 bases). Per germline, CDR1 SEHNR and CDR2 FQNEAQ (reference sequence). Trimming cost V 5 bases and J 5 bases, with 13 bases left between them. This CDR3 region has 13 residues.